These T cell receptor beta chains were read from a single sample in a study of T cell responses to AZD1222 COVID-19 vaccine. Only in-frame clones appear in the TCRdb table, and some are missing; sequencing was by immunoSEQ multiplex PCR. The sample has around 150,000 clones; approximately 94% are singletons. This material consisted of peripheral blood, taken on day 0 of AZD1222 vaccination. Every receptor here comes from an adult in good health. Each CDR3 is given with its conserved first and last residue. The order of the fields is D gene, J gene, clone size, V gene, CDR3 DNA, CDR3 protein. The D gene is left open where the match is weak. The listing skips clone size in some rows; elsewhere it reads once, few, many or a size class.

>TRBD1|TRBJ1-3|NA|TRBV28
TGTGCCAGCAGCAAAGACAGGGTCCAACTCTCTGGAAACACCATATATTTT
CASSKDRVQLSGNTIYF
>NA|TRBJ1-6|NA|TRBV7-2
TGTGCCAGCAGCTTAGCTTACGGGAGGCCCCTCCACTTT
CASSLAYGRPLHF
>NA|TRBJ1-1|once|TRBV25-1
TGTGCCAGCAGGCGGGATGGTTCCACTGAAGCTTTCTTT
CASRRDGSTEAFF
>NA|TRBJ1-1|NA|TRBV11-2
TGTGCCAGCAGCTTAGTCACAGGTTCGAACACTGAAGCTTTCTTT
CASSLVTGSNTEAFF
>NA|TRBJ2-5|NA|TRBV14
TGTGCCAGCAGCCAATCGAGTCGATCCCAGTACTTC
CASSQSSRSQYF
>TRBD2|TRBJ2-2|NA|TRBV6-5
TGTGCCAGCAGGAGAAGCGGGGACCGCACCGGGGAGCTGTTTTTT
CASRRSGDRTGELFF
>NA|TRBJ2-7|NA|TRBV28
TGTGCCAGCACCCTCAGGGGGGGGATCGAGCAGTACTTC
CASTLRGGIEQYF
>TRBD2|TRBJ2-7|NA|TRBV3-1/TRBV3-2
TGTGCCAGCAGCGCGGGAGTGGGGGCCTACGAGCAGTACTTC
CASSAGVGAYEQYF
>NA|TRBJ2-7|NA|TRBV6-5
TGTGCCAGCAGCCGGACTACCAGCTCCTACGAGCAGTACTTC
CASSRTTSSYEQYF
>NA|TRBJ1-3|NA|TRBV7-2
TGTGCCAGCAGCTTAGGGGCGGGATTCCGTGGAAACACCATATATTTT
CASSLGAGFRGNTIYF
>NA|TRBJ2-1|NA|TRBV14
TGTGCCAGCAGCCAAGAACCGAGTGAGCAGTTCTTC
CASSQEPSEQFF
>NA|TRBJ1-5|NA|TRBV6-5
TGTGCCAGCAGGGACAGCAATCAGCCCCAGCATTTT
CASRDSNQPQHF
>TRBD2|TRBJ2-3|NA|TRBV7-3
TGTGCCAGCAGCTTATCAGCGGGAGAAGTTCCAGATACGCAGTATTTT
CASSLSAGEVPDTQYF
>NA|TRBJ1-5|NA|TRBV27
TGTGCCAGCAGTTTAGAAAGGGATCAGCCCCAGCATTTT
CASSLERDQPQHF
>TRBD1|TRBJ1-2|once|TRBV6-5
TGTGCCAGCAGTTTGCCAGGGGGATTAGAAGGCTACACCTTC
CASSLPGGLEGYTF
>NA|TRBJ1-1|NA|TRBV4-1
TGCGCCAGCAGCCAAGAGGGGGCAATGGCTTTCTTT
CASSQEGAMAFF
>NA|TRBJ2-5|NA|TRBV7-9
TGTGCCAGCAGCTTATCCGGGGGCTGGGAGACCCAGTACTTC
CASSLSGGWETQYF
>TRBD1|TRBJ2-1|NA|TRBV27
TGTGCCACCAGGATGGGACAGGGGATCGATGAGCAGTTCTTC
CATRMGQGIDEQFF
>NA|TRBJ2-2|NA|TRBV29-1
TGCAGCGTCCTGGTTAAACGGGAGTTGTACACCGGGGAGCTGTTTTTT
CSVLVKRELYTGELFF
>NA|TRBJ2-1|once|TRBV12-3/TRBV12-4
TGTGCCAGCAGTTTACGGGAGAATGAGCAGTTCTTC
CASSLRENEQFF
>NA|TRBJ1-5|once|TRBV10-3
TGTGCCATCAGTCCCAGCAATCAGCCCCAGCATTTT
CAISPSNQPQHF
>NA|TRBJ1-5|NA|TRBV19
TGTGCCAGTAGTATAGGAGGACCTCATCCCAGCCAGCCCCAGCATTTT
CASSIGGPHPSQPQHF
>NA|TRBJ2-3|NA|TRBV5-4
TGTGCCAGCAGCTTGGTACCTACGGCAGGGCAACGGGCAGATACGCAGTATTTT
CASSLVPTAGQRADTQYF
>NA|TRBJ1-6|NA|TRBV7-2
TGTGCCAGCAGCTCGTCGTCGGGGTGGTGGAATTCACCCCTCCACTTT
CASSSSSGWWNSPLHF
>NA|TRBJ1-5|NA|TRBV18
TGTGCCAGCTCACCACCGCCAGGACAGCCGAATCAGCCCCAGCATTTT
CASSPPPGQPNQPQHF
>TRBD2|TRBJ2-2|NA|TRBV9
TGTGCCAGCAAAGCGGGAGCGAAGGGGGAGCTGTTTTTT
CASKAGAKGELFF
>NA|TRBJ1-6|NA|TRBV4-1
TGCGCCAGCAGCCAAGAGGGAGTTCGGGAGGGGACGTATAGGTCACCCCTCCACTTT
CASSQEGVREGTYRSPLHF
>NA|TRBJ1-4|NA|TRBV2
TGTGCCAGCAGGGGGAGCCCTAGGGAAAAACTGTTTTTT
CASRGSPREKLFF
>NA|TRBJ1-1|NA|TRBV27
TGTGCCAGCAGAGACAGGACGAACACTGAAGCTTTCTTT
CASRDRTNTEAFF
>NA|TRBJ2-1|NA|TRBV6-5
TGTGCCACCTCCCGCAATGAGCAGTTCTTC
CATSRNEQFF
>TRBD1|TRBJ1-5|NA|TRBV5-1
TGCGCCAGCAGCTTGTTACAGGGGCAGGTCCCCCAGCATTTT
CASSLLQGQVPQHF
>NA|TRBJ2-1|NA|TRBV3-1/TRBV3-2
TGTGCCAGCAGCCAAGAGAGACAGAAAAATGAGCAGTTCTTC
CASSQERQKNEQFF
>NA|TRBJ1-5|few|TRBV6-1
TGTGCCAGCAGTGAAGTCGAGCCCCAGCATTTT
CASSEVEPQHF
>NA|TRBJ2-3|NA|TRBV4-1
TGCGCCAGCAGCCAAGTCCTTCTAGGGAAGGGCACAGATACGCAGTATTTT
CASSQVLLGKGTDTQYF
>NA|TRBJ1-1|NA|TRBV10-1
TGCGCCAGCAGTGTTAGGTCGGACACTGAAGCTTTCTTT
CASSVRSDTEAFF
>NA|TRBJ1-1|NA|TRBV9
TGTGCCAGCAGCGTGGGGACGGGCACTGAAGCTTTCTTT
CASSVGTGTEAFF
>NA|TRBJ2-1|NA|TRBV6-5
TGTGCCAGCAGTTACTCGAGTCTCGGGAATGAGCAGTTCTTC
CASSYSSLGNEQFF
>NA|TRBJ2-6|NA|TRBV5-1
TGCGCCAGCAGCCTGTATGGGGGAAGTGGGGCCAACGTCCTGACTTTC
CASSLYGGSGANVLTF
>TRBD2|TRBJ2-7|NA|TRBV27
TGTGCCAGCAGTTGGGGGGGAGGGTCGTTAGGCTACGAGCAGTACTTC
CASSWGGGSLGYEQYF
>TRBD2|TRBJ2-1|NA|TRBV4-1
TGCGCCAGCAGCCAAGAAGGGTCCAGGCTAGCGGGTTACAATGAGCAGTTCTTC
CASSQEGSRLAGYNEQFF
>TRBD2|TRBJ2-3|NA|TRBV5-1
TGCGCCAGCAGCTTGGGGGGGACTAGCGGCACAGATACGCAGTATTTT
CASSLGGTSGTDTQYF
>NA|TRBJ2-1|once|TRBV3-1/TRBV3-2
TGTGCCAGCAGCCAAGATAGTTCCTCCTACAATGAGCAGTTCTTC
CASSQDSSSYNEQFF
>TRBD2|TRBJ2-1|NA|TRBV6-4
TGTGCCAGCAGTGAGACTAGCGGGGTTTACAATGAGCAGTTCTTC
CASSETSGVYNEQFF
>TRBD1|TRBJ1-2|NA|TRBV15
TGTGCCACCAGCAGAGGACAGGGGGATGGCTACACCTTC
CATSRGQGDGYTF
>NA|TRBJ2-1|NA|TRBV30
TGTGCCTGGAGTGTTTTCGGGACTTATCGAGACAATGAGCAGTTCTTC
CAWSVFGTYRDNEQFF
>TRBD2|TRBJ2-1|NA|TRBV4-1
TGCGCCAGCAGCCTCGTGACTAGCGGGAGGGCCGACGATGAGCAGTTCTTC
CASSLVTSGRADDEQFF